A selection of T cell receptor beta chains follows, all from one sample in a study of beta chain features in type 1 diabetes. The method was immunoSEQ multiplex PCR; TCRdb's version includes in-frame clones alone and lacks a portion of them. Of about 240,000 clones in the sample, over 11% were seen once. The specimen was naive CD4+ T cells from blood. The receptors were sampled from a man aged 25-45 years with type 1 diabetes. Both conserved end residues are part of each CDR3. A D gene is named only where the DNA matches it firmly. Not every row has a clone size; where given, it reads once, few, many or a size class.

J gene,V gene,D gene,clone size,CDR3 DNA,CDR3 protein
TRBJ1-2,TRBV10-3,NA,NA,TGTGCCATCAGTGAGTCTAACGGTTTCTATGGCTACACCTTC,CAISESNGFYGYTF
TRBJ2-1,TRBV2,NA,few,TGTGCCAGCAGTATGGGGAGCTCCTACAATGAGCAGTTCTTC,CASSMGSSYNEQFF
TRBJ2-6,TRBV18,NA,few,TGTGCCAGCTCACCCCCCGGGGTTGGGGCCAACGTCCTGACTTTC,CASSPPGVGANVLTF
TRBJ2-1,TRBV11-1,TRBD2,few,TGTGCCAGCAGCAATAGCGGGAATCACAATGAGCAGTTCTTC,CASSNSGNHNEQFF
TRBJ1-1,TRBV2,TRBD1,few,TGTGCCAGCAGGTCGGACAGGGGAAACACTGAAGCTTTCTTT,CASRSDRGNTEAFF
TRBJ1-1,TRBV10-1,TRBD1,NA,TGCGCCAGCAGGGGACAGGGGGACACTGAAGCTTTCTTT,CASRGQGDTEAFF
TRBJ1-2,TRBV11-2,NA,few,TGTGCCAGCAGCTTAACGGGGTATGGCTACACCTTC,CASSLTGYGYTF
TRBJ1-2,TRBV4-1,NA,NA,TGCGCCAGCAGCCAAGATCCCCAGGGGCCCTATGGCTACACCTTC,CASSQDPQGPYGYTF
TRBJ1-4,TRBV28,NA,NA,TGTGCCAGCGCGGCGGGATCAATTATGGATGAAAAACTGTTTTTT,CASAAGSIMDEKLFF
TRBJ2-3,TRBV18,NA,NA,TGTGCCAGCTCAAGAGAGAGGGTTTCCACAGATACGCAGTATTTT,CASSRERVSTDTQYF
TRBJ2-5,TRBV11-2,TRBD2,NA,TGTGCCAGCAGCCCAGGACTAGCGGGAGGTTTCACCCAGTACTTC,CASSPGLAGGFTQYF
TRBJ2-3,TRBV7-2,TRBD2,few,TGTGCCAGCAGCTTTAGCGGGATTAGCACAGATACGCAGTATTTT,CASSFSGISTDTQYF
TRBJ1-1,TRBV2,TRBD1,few,TGTGCCAGCAGTGGACAGGGGTTCACTGAAGCTTTCTTT,CASSGQGFTEAFF
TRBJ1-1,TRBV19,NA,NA,TGTGCCAGTAGTATTATTGTCGGGGGGTCAGCTTTCTTT,CASSIIVGGSAFF
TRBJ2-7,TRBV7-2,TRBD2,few,TGTGCCAGCAGCATGCGGGGGGGCTTGCCCTACGAGCAGTACTTC,CASSMRGGLPYEQYF
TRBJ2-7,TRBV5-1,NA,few,TGCGCCAGCAGCGACACTGGGTTCGAGCAGTACTTC,CASSDTGFEQYF
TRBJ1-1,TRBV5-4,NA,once,TGTGCCAGCAGCTTCGAAGGGAGGAACACTGAAGCTTTCTTT,CASSFEGRNTEAFF
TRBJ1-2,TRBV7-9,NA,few,TGTGCCAGCAGCCCAGGGGATTATGGCTACACCTTC,CASSPGDYGYTF
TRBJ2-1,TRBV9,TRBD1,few,TGTGCCAGCAGTCGACAGGGGAATGAGCAGTTCTTC,CASSRQGNEQFF
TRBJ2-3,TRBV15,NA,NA,TGTGCCACCAGCAGAGATAGCGAGAGCACAGATACGCAGTATTTT,CATSRDSESTDTQYF
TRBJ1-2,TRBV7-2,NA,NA,TGTGCCAGCAGAAGGTCCGTAACCGGGGGCTACACCTTC,CASRRSVTGGYTF
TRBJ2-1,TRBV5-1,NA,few,TGCGCCAGCAGCTTGGGGAGGACCGACAATGAGCAGTTCTTC,CASSLGRTDNEQFF
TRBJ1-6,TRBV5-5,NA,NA,TGTGCCAGCAGCCCGCGGACATTTGGTACGGGACTCTCCTATAATTCACCCCTCCACTTT,CASSPRTFGTGLSYNSPLHF
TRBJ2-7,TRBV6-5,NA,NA,TGTGCCAGCAGTTACTCGGCAGGTAATGACTACGAGCAGTACTTC,CASSYSAGNDYEQYF
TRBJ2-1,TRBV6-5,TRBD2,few,TGTGCCAGCAGTGTAGGACTAGCGGGGGCCGCCCAGCAGTTCTTC,CASSVGLAGAAQQFF
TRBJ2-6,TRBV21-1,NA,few,TGTGCCAGCAGCCCGGACAGCCGGGACAGTCTCCCTGGGGCCAACGTCCTGACTTTC,CASSPDSRDSLPGANVLTF
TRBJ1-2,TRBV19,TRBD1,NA,TGTGCCAGTAGTAAGGGGAGTGACAGGGGCCCCTATGGCTACACCTTC,CASSKGSDRGPYGYTF
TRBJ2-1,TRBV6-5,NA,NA,TGTGCCGTCATGGGGAGCTCCTACAATGAGCAGTTCTTC,CAVMGSSYNEQFF
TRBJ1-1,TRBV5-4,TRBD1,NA,TGTGCCAGCAGCGTAGGACAGGGTGATTTGGCCACTGAAGCTTTCTTT,CASSVGQGDLATEAFF
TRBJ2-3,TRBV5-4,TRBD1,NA,TGTGCCAGCAGCTTGGGACAGGGGTCTGATACGCAGTATTTT,CASSLGQGSDTQYF
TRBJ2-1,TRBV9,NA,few,TGTGCCAGCAGCGTACAGGGCGACAATGAGCAGTTCTTC,CASSVQGDNEQFF
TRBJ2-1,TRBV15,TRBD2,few,TGTGCCACCAGCACGAGCGGGGGAGGAAGCAATGAGCAGTTCTTC,CATSTSGGGSNEQFF
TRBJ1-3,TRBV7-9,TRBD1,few,TGTGCCAGCAGCTCCAGGACAGGGCAGTTCTCTGGAAACACCATATATTTT,CASSSRTGQFSGNTIYF